This entry lists 7 T cell receptor beta chains sequenced from one sample in a study of graft-versus-host responses after intestinal transplantation. Their antigen targets remain unknown. Clones were read by immunoSEQ multiplex PCR, and TCRdb kept only the in-frame ones, dropping some. This table holds around 90,000 clones, just under 95% found once. The sequencing here drew on unstimulated CD8+ T cells sorted from spleen or lymph node cells, taken before intestinal transplant. Receptors were obtained from a human donor who received an intestinal transplant.

The chain uses TRBV10-3 and TRBJ2-1; the match to TRBD2 covers 15 bases. The germline CDR1 and CDR2 sequences are ENHRY and SYGVKD. Trimming took 6 bases from V and 7 from J; bases not matched to a gene: 16. The CDR3 has 19 residues. The CDR3 sequence: CAISPATGTSGRWWNEQFF. The CDR3, as DNA: TGTGCCATCAGCCCGGCAACCGGGACTAGCGGGAGGTGGTGGAATGAGCAGTTCTTC.

This sequence joins TRBV4-1 and TRBJ2-7; 10 bases line up with TRBD1. Germline CDR1 MGHRA, CDR2 YSYEKL. V lost 3 bases to trimming and J lost 3 bases; unmatched junction nucleotides: 5. This CDR3 spans 15 amino acids. DNA for the CDR3: TGCGCCAGCAGCCACTCCGGGACAGGGGACTACGAGCAGTACTTC. Residues: CASSHSGTGDYEQYF.

The chain carries TRBV4-2 and TRBJ1-2, with D unresolved. The V gene lost 0 bases and the J gene lost 8 bases, with 4 bases spanning the gap. This CDR3 comprises 11 residues. Germline CDR1 LGHNA, CDR2 YNFKEQ. CDR3 DNA: TGTGCCAGCAGCCAAGACCTAGGCTACACCTTC. Encoded protein: CASSQDLGYTF.

This clone was picked up a small number of times. This chain uses TRBV30 with TRBJ2-4; 8 bases line up with TRBD1. The CDR3 contains 14 residues. Germline V CDR1 and CDR2: GTSNPN, SVGIG (reference sequence). Trimming at V came to 1 base and at J to 9 bases, leaving 8 bases not matched to a gene. CDR3 sequence: CAWSGAGGASIQYF. DNA of the CDR3: TGTGCCTGGAGTGGTGCAGGGGGCGCGAGCATTCAGTACTTC.

This chain joins TRBV9 and TRBJ2-2, with 14 bases aligning to TRBD2. Germline CDR1 is SGDLS and CDR2 is YYNGEE. V was clipped by 4 bases and J by 7 bases; unmatched bases: 6. The CDR3 has 16 residues. CDR3 DNA sequence: TGTGCCAGCAGCTTGACTAGCGGGAGGGCCGGCGGGGAGCTGTTTTTT. This sequence encodes CASSLTSGRAGGELFF.

The chain uses TRBV14 and TRBJ2-3; TRBD1 matches 8 bases. CDR3 length: 16 amino acids. The trim removed 4 bases at V and 4 bases at J, leaving 10 bases unmatched. Germline CDR1 SGHDN, CDR2 FVKESK. The CDR3 loop is CASSLFDRGLADTQYF. CDR3 DNA: TGTGCCAGCAGCCTGTTCGACAGGGGCCTGGCAGATACGCAGTATTTT.

This clone occurred once. V usage is TRBV9 and J usage is TRBJ1-4; the D gene is possibly TRBD1 (5 bases). Deletions cut 0 bases from V and 0 bases from J, with 6 bases between. In germline, CDR1 is SGDLS, CDR2 YYNGEE. The CDR3 spans 15 residues. The CDR3 nucleotides read TGTGCCAGCAGCGTAGGGGGGGCAACTAATGAAAAACTGTTTTTT. Translated, it gives CASSVGGATNEKLFF.